This paragraph covers one T cell receptor (beta chain) sequence. Its antigen is undetermined. These data belong to a study of shared clonotypes between healthy human individuals. It was 150 to 250 ng DNA, 28,000 or so T cell genomes, that sorted-subset replicate PCRs used. Clones were sequenced by immunoSEQ multiplex PCR, and TCRdb holds only the in-frame ones, with some missing. The table has some 2,500,000 clones, under 95% seen once. Trimming left V 3 bases short and J 6 bases short, with 15 bases between. The CDR3 has 14 amino acids. In germline, CDR1 is MNHEY, CDR2 SMNVEV (reference sequence). General study results and limits: A limitation of the genetic and exposure-history diversity represented arose from few donors.

This chain connects TRBV27 to TRBJ2-7; D may be TRBD1 (5 bases). Sequencing input: naive CD4+ T cells from PBMCs. Subset meaning: CD45RA+ positively selected. The sequence was collected from a young man in good health. Some clones in this sample may be carry-over from other donors' samples. The CDR3 reads CASSFGRGKGEQYF. CDR3 nucleotides: TGTGCCAGCAGTTTCGGTAGGGGTAAGGGCGAGCAGTACTTC.